This T cell receptor beta chain comes out of a study of cytomegalovirus exposure and HLA in healthy donors. The primer mix had 60 Vbeta and 13 Jbeta primers. Libraries were prepared by immunoSEQ multiplex PCR; TCRdb keeps only in-frame clonotypes and omits some of them. The sample yields more than 150,000 clones, 81% seen once. To note about this clone: What it recognizes is unknown.

Study outcomes and limitations: Previous analysis showed most TCR beta V segments were productive about 90% or about 30% of the time.

The CDR3 loop spans 15 amino acids. V lost 5 bases, J lost 0 bases, and 15 bases lay in between. Looked up from germline, CDR1 is SGHDT and CDR2 is YYEEEE. This TCR was recovered from a man aged 45-65 years in good health and CMV-seropositive. The V gene is TRBV5-6, the J gene TRBJ2-7, with no clear D. Sequenced input: PBMCs. CDR3 loop: CASSPWAYSSYEQYF. The CDR3 nucleotides read TGTGCCAGCAGTCCGTGGGCCTACAGCTCCTACGAGCAGTACTTC.